The 30 T cell receptor beta chains below were found in one sample sequenced in a study of beta chain features in type 1 diabetes. The isolated RNA, all of it, was reverse transcribed, so expressed TCRB transcripts were what got sequenced. The protocol was immunoSEQ multiplex PCR, while the TCRdb copy is restricted to in-frame clones and leaves out a portion. The sample holds roughly 230,000 clones, about 9.3% seen once. Sequencing was done on a sample of naive CD4+ T cells from blood. The receptors originated from a woman under 30 in good health.

The chain couples TRBV5-1 to TRBJ2-3; D unresolved. CDR3 length equals 12 residues. V shed 2 bases and J shed 5 bases, with 6 bases lying between them. Germline values: CDR1 SGHRS, CDR2 YFSETQ. The CDR3 nucleotides are TGCGCCAGCAGCTTTACTGTAGATACGCAGTATTTT. It specifies CASSFTVDTQYF.

A remark on this clone: The conserved final phenylalanine or tryptophan is absent from the CDR3, which likely points to a read error. The DNA is left out, because the CDR3 cannot be placed on it with certainty; the CDR3 is given as TCRdb lists it. V gene TRBV2 combines with J gene TRBJ2-7; the D call of TRBD1 is as the table states it, not checked on the DNA. With termini counted, the CDR3 has 12 amino acids. Germline assignment: CDR1 SNHLY and CDR2 FYNNEI. The CDR3 sequence: CASSLGTGMPRL.

This chain uses TRBV30 with TRBJ2-1, with D possibly being TRBD2 (5 bases). CDR3 length equals 14 residues. Germline CDR1 is GTSNPN and CDR2 is SVGIG (reference sequence). Trimming removed 7 bases from V and 2 bases from J, with 15 bases in between. The CDR3 DNA reads TGTGCCTCGAGCCGTCGGGGTACCTACAATGAGCAGTTCTTC. Residues: CASSRRGTYNEQFF.

The chain combines TRBV18 with TRBJ2-3, with 13 nucleotides matching TRBD2. With 5 bases clipped from V and 4 bases from J, the junction kept 6 bases outside the gene matches. The CDR3 has 16 residues. CDR1 and CDR2 (germline): KGHSH, LQKENI. The CDR3 region has the DNA TGTGCCAGCTCATCAACTAGCGGGGGGGACCCAGATACGCAGTATTTT. Protein: CASSSTSGGDPDTQYF.

The chain couples TRBV2 to TRBJ1-5, with 7 nucleotides matching TRBD1. Germline loops: CDR1 SNHLY, CDR2 FYNNEI. This CDR3 is 15 amino acids long. The ends lost 7 bases at V and 0 bases at J; junction bases unmatched: 6. For the CDR3, the DNA is TGTGCCAGCATCCCGGACAGGAATAGCAATCAGCCCCAGCATTTT. Translating gives CASIPDRNSNQPQHF.

The chain couples TRBV5-1 to TRBJ2-7, with D perhaps TRBD2 (6 bases). Trimming stripped 7 bases from V and 5 bases from J, with 16 bases between. The CDR3 loop spans 13 amino acids. Germline V gene lookup returns CDR1 SGHRS and CDR2 YFSETQ. Written as DNA, the CDR3 is TGCGCCAGCTCCCCCGGGGGTATAGACGAGCAGTACTTC. Its protein product is CASSPGGIDEQYF.

This clone was observed at least ten times. This rearrangement joins TRBV18 to TRBJ2-1, with 8 bases lining up with TRBD2. V was clipped by 3 bases and J by 5 bases; unmatched bases: 0. The CDR3 has 13 residues. Germline V gene sequence: CDR1 KGHSH, CDR2 LQKENI. CDR3 region: CASSPGRDNEQFF. CDR3 nucleotide sequence: TGTGCCAGCTCACCCGGGAGGGACAATGAGCAGTTCTTC.

This clone was found a few times. This chain links TRBV2 with TRBJ1-1; TRBD1 might be the D (5 bases). The germline V gene encodes CDR1 SNHLY and CDR2 FYNNEI. The V and J ends lost 0 bases and 1 base respectively, with 9 bases between them. This CDR3 has 15 residues. The DNA for the CDR3 is TGTGCCAGCAGTGAAGCGCTTAGGGGGAACACTGAAGCTTTCTTT. Translating gives CASSEALRGNTEAFF.

The chain links TRBV6-1 to TRBJ1-5; no firm D call. The germline gives CDR1 MNHNS, CDR2 SASEGT. The CDR3 extends over 15 amino acids. V gave up 5 bases and J gave up 2 bases, with 13 bases separating them. CDR3 coding DNA: TGTGCCAGCAGTAGAAACATTGAGGGCAATCAGCCCCAGCATTTT. This encodes CASSRNIEGNQPQHF.

This clone was seen a handful of times. J is TRBJ2-4 and V is TRBV7-6; TRBD1 is a possible D gene (6 bases). Germline-derived CDR1 and CDR2 are SGHVS and FNYEAQ. Deletions cut 5 bases from V and 9 bases from J, with 17 bases between. The CDR3 totals 14 residues. The CDR3 spells CASSSSTGLGIQYF. CDR3 nucleotide sequence: TGTGCCAGCAGCAGCTCAACAGGGTTGGGCATTCAGTACTTC.

This clone was counted between two and nine times. This chain connects TRBV5-1 to TRBJ2-7, with D perhaps matching TRBD1 (6 bases). CDR3 size: 15 residues. Germline CDR1 reads SGHRS; CDR2 reads YFSETQ. V was trimmed by 4 bases and J by 3 bases, leaving 17 bases between them. The CDR3 is CASSPDRAMLYEQYF. Here the CDR3 DNA reads TGCGCCAGCAGCCCGGACAGAGCCATGCTCTACGAGCAGTACTTC.

This clone occurred many times. The chain is built from TRBV4-1 and TRBJ2-6; tentatively, D is TRBD2 (5 bases). V lost 0 bases to trimming and J lost 0 bases, with 6 bases between them. Germline V gene data show CDR1 as MGHRA and CDR2 as YSYEKL. CDR3 length: 16 residues. CDR3 coding DNA: TGCGCCAGCAGCCAAGAACGGGGCTCTGGGGCCAACGTCCTGACTTTC. Its translation: CASSQERGSGANVLTF.

This chain connects TRBV27 to TRBJ2-2; TRBD1 aligns across 8 bases. Germline CDR1 reads MNHEY; CDR2 reads SMNVEV (reference sequence). This CDR3 has 15 residues. The ends lost 6 bases at V and 5 bases at J; junction bases unmatched: 8. CDR3 sequence: CASRVTGGRTGELFF. CDR3 nucleotide sequence: TGTGCCAGCAGGGTAACAGGGGGGCGGACCGGGGAGCTGTTTTTT.

Only a few counts were recorded for this clone. The CDR3 nucleotides are TGTGCCAGTTTTCAGGCAGACCCTAGCAATCAGCCCCAGCATTTT. It translates to CASFQADPSNQPQHF. The chain uses TRBV7-4 and TRBJ1-5; D is uncertain. V lost 9 bases, J lost 0 bases, and 15 bases lay in between. This CDR3 contains 15 residues. Germline CDR1 SGHVT, CDR2 SQSDAQ.

As for this clone: The sample has other DNA sequences that encode this CDR3 too. This chain links TRBV5-1 with TRBJ2-1; TRBD2 matches at 10 bases. With 2 bases clipped from V and 3 bases from J, the junction kept 2 bases outside the gene matches. The CDR3 loop spans 15 amino acids. CDR1 and CDR2 (germline): SGHRS, YFSETQ. CDR3 sequence reads: CASSLLAGSYNEQFF. The CDR3 region has the DNA TGCGCCAGCAGCTTACTAGCGGGGAGCTACAATGAGCAGTTCTTC.

V gene TRBV6-1 combines with J gene TRBJ2-4; 9 bases agree with TRBD1. Germline CDR1 and CDR2: MNHNS and SASEGT. Trimming cost V 6 bases and J 7 bases; bases outside gene matches: 4. The CDR3 length is 13 residues. CDR3 in amino acids: CASSRDRVNIQYF. The CDR3 DNA reads as TGTGCCAGCAGCCGGGACAGGGTTAACATTCAGTACTTC.

This rearrangement joins TRBV13 to TRBJ1-2, with D possibly TRBD1 on 5 matching bases. Germline-derived CDR1 and CDR2 are PRHDT and FYEKMQ (reference sequence). The CDR3 length is 14 residues. V shed 0 bases and J shed 3 bases, with 8 bases lying between them. CDR3 loop: CASSLGRVDYGYTF. CDR3 bases: TGTGCCAGCAGCTTAGGCAGGGTGGACTATGGCTACACCTTC.

The genes are TRBV5-1 and TRBJ1-1; 8 bases map to TRBD1. J lost 1 base, V lost 6 bases, and 2 bases had no gene match. CDR3 length: 13 amino acids. Looked up from germline, CDR1 is SGHRS and CDR2 is YFSETQ. The CDR3 DNA reads as TGCGCCAGCAACAGGGGGGGGAACACTGAAGCTTTCTTT. Translation gives CASNRGGNTEAFF. Drawing the rest from reference TRBV5-1 and TRBJ1-1, the complete variable domain is KAGVTQTPRYLIKTRGQQVTLSCSPISGHRSVSWYQQTPGQGLQFLFEYFSETQRNKGNFPGRFSGRQFSNSRSEMNVSTLELGDSALYLCASNRGGNTEAFFGQGTRLTVV.

V and J are TRBV10-2 and TRBJ2-1, with 10 bases that match TRBD1. The CDR3 has 17 residues. Trimming at V came to 1 base and at J to 2 bases, leaving 5 bases not matched to a gene. CDR1 and CDR2 (germline): WSHSY, SAAADI. The CDR3 nucleotides read TGCGCCAGCAGTGAGTGGGTGGGACAGGGGACCTACAATGAGCAGTTCTTC. This encodes CASSEWVGQGTYNEQFF.

V and J are TRBV29-1 and TRBJ2-7; D is perhaps TRBD1 (6 bases). The germline V gene encodes CDR1 SQVTM and CDR2 ANQGSEA. This CDR3 has 17 residues. V lost 5 bases to trimming and J lost 0 bases, with 23 bases between them. Written as DNA, the CDR3 is TGCAGCGTTCACCCCCATGACAGGTTTAGGAGCTCCTACGAGCAGTACTTC. As protein: CSVHPHDRFRSSYEQYF.

The sample holds one count of this clone. The chain carries TRBV30 and TRBJ1-2; D remains unclear. CDR3 length: 12 residues. V was clipped by 4 bases and J by 8 bases, with 14 bases between them. CDR1 is GTSNPN and CDR2 is SVGIG in the germline V gene (reference sequence). The CDR3 nucleotides read TGTGCCTGGAACACCTGGCGGGAGGGCTACACCTTC. It translates to CAWNTWREGYTF.

The chain recombines TRBV5-4 with TRBJ2-5; possibly TRBD1 for D (6 bases). CDR1 and CDR2 from the germline V gene are SGHNT and YYREEE (reference sequence). Trimming took off 1 base at V and 5 bases at J, with 18 bases between the two ends. The CDR3 extends over 16 amino acids. CDR3 sequence (DNA): TGTGCCAGCAGCTTGAAGGTGGCGGTAGGGGGTGAGACCCAGTACTTC. Its protein product is CASSLKVAVGGETQYF.

There are a few counts of this clone. This rearrangement joins TRBV2 to TRBJ2-7, with 7 bases aligning to TRBD2. The CDR3 has 15 amino acids. Germline V gene sequence: CDR1 SNHLY, CDR2 FYNNEI. V lost 6 bases, J lost 4 bases, and 12 bases stayed unmatched. CDR3 protein: CASRVYRDYGYEQYF. DNA for the CDR3: TGTGCCAGCAGGGTTTACCGGGACTATGGGTACGAGCAGTACTTC.

The table lists this clone with a few counts. The V and J genes are TRBV29-1 and TRBJ2-2, with D possibly being TRBD2 (6 bases). V lost 7 bases to trimming and J lost 4 bases, with 10 bases between them. Germline CDR1 reads SQVTM; CDR2 reads ANQGSEA. The CDR3 is made up of 12 amino acids. Here the CDR3 DNA reads TGCAGCGGAGGGAGGCCCACCGGGGAGCTGTTTTTT. This translates into CSGGRPTGELFF.

A few counts support this clone. V and J are TRBV19 and TRBJ1-2, with a weak D call TRBD1 (6 bases). CDR3 length equals 14 residues. CDR1 is LNHDA and CDR2 is SQIVND in the germline V gene (reference sequence). Deletions cut 7 bases from V and 4 bases from J, with 16 bases between. The CDR3 region is CASTALDRTYGYTF. CDR3 nucleotides: TGTGCCAGTACTGCTCTGGACAGAACCTATGGCTACACCTTC.

This clone was counted between two and nine times. The V call is TRBV6-1, the J call TRBJ2-7; D is uncertain. Germline V lookup: CDR1 MNHNS, CDR2 SASEGT. V lost 6 bases and J 3 bases, leaving 3 bases between the germline ends. The length of the CDR3 is 10 residues. CDR3: CASRLYEQYF. CDR3 nucleotides: TGTGCCAGCAGACTCTACGAGCAGTACTTC.

This clone has only a few counts. The chain carries TRBV7-2 and TRBJ1-2, with no clear D. CDR3 length: 12 residues. CDR1 and CDR2 (germline): SGHTA, FQGNSA. Trimming took off 5 bases at V and 5 bases at J, with 9 bases between the two ends. The chain's CDR3 is CASSRVWYGYTF. Here the CDR3 DNA reads TGTGCCAGCAGCCGGGTTTGGTATGGCTACACCTTC.

V is TRBV2 and J is TRBJ1-2, with D maybe TRBD1 (5 bases). The length of the CDR3 is 17 residues. Germline V gene data show CDR1 as SNHLY and CDR2 as FYNNEI. Trimming pared 3 bases from V and 2 bases from J, leaving 19 bases between. In DNA, the CDR3 is TGTGCCAGCAGTGAGGGGGGGACCGCGATTATAAACTATGGCTACACCTTC. Amino acid sequence: CASSEGGTAIINYGYTF. The variable domain in full, with the rest retrieved from reference TRBV2 and TRBJ1-2, is EPEVTQTPSHQVTQMGQEVILRCVPISNHLYFYWYRQILGQKVEFLVSFYNNEISEKSEIFDDQFSVERPDGSNFTLKIRSTKLEDSAMYFCASSEGGTAIINYGYTFGSGTRLTVV.

The genes are TRBV10-3 and TRBJ2-6, with D maybe TRBD1 (5 bases). Germline V gene lookup returns CDR1 ENHRY and CDR2 SYGVKD. Trimming left V 3 bases short and J 2 bases short, with 5 bases between. The CDR3 has 14 amino acids. The CDR3 DNA reads TGTGCCATCAGTGACAGGGCTGGGGCCAACGTCCTGACTTTC. Protein sequence: CAISDRAGANVLTF.

The chain carries TRBV15 and TRBJ2-7; D is unresolved. Germline V gives CDR1 LNHNV, CDR2 YYDKDF (reference sequence). This CDR3 has 12 amino acids. V was trimmed by 0 bases and J by 7 bases, leaving 7 bases between them. The DNA for the CDR3 is TGTGCCACCAGCAGAGATGAGTGGGAGCAGTACTTC. Its translation is CATSRDEWEQYF.